Below are 23 T cell receptor beta chains sequenced from a single sample in a study of cytomegalovirus exposure and HLA in healthy donors. Researchers ran the PCR with 60 Vbeta and 13 Jbeta primers. Sequenced by immunoSEQ multiplex PCR; TCRdb stores in-frame clones only, minus some. The table records about 180,000 clones, about 83% of them present only once. Sequencing used PBMCs. All receptors come from a girl aged 5-17 years in good health and CMV-seropositive.

A few counts support this clone. V and J are TRBV7-9 and TRBJ2-7, with 13 bases aligning to TRBD2. The germline V gene encodes CDR1 SEHNR and CDR2 FQNEAQ (reference sequence). The CDR3 contains 18 residues. V lost 5 bases and J lost 2; bases outside the gene matches: 12. The CDR3 here is CASSPSGLAGNPAYEQYF. For the CDR3, the DNA is TGTGCCAGCAGCCCCTCGGGACTAGCGGGGAACCCCGCCTACGAGCAGTACTTC.

The chain links TRBV30 to TRBJ1-2; TRBD1 agrees at 7 bases. CDR1 is GTSNPN, CDR2 SVGIG, per germline (reference sequence). The CDR3 has 16 residues. The junction had 16 bases not matched to a gene; V was cut back by 5 bases and J by 4 bases. In DNA form, the CDR3 reads TGTGCCTGGGGGCCAACAAATACAGGGGAGAGCTATGGCTACACCTTC. Amino acids: CAWGPTNTGESYGYTF.

This clone was seen a few times. V usage is TRBV11-2 and J usage is TRBJ2-3, with 8 bases lining up with TRBD2. The CDR3 has 16 residues. V was clipped by 6 bases and J by 2 bases; unmatched bases: 10. From germline, CDR1 is SGHAT and CDR2 FQNNGV. The CDR3 DNA sequence: TGTGCCAGCAGTATCACGGGGGGGTACTTCACAGATACGCAGTATTTT. Protein product: CASSITGGYFTDTQYF.

The CDR3 sequence: CATSRLRVTYEQYF. The CDR3 DNA reads as TGTGCCACCAGCAGACTCAGGGTTACCTACGAGCAGTACTTC. V is TRBV15 and J is TRBJ2-7; D is perhaps TRBD1 (5 bases). The germline V gene encodes CDR1 LNHNV and CDR2 YYDKDF (reference sequence). The CDR3 is 14 amino acids. V lost 2 bases and J lost 2, with 10 bases in between. Using reference TRBV15 and TRBJ2-7 for the parts outside the CDR3, the full variable domain is DAMVIQNPRYQVTQFGKPVTLSCSQTLNHNVMYWYQQKSSQAPKLLFHYYDKDFNNEADTPDNFQSRRPNTSFCFLDIRSPGLGDTAMYLCATSRLRVTYEQYFGPGTRLTVT.

V and J are TRBV2 and TRBJ2-7; 7 positions match TRBD1. The CDR3 consists of 16 residues. Germline CDR1 SNHLY, CDR2 FYNNEI. Unmatched junction bases numbered 14, after V lost 3 bases and J lost 6 bases. The CDR3 DNA reads as TGTGCCAGCAGTGACCGCAGGGGGAAAAGCAGAGCCGAGCAGTACTTC. This translates into CASSDRRGKSRAEQYF.

The chain has TRBV5-4 and TRBJ2-1; no firm D call. The CDR3 has 14 amino acids. The germline gives CDR1 SGHNT, CDR2 YYREEE (reference sequence). V lost 0 bases, J lost 5 bases, and 9 bases lay in between. CDR3 in DNA: TGTGCCAGCAGCTTGGATCACATCAACAATGAGCAGTTCTTC. Its protein product is CASSLDHINNEQFF.

The genes are TRBV19 and TRBJ1-5, with a tentative D call TRBD1 (5 bases). The germline CDR1 and CDR2 sequences are LNHDA and SQIVND (reference sequence). The CDR3 sequence is 18 residues long. Trimming took 3 bases from V and 0 from J, leaving 18 bases between them. In DNA, the CDR3 is TGTGCCAGTAGTATGTTGGCAGGGCGGCCTTATAGCAATCAGCCCCAGCATTTT. It yields the protein CASSMLAGRPYSNQPQHF.

The V call is TRBV25-1, the J call TRBJ1-2; 7 nucleotides match TRBD1. The V gene end was trimmed by 5 bases and the J gene end by 2 bases; junction bases not matched to a gene: 5. The V gene's germline CDR1 is MGHDK and CDR2 SYGVNS. The CDR3 sequence is 14 residues long. For the CDR3, the DNA is TGTGCCAGCAGTCCCCGACAGGGAAACTATGGCTACACCTTC. It translates to CASSPRQGNYGYTF.

V gene TRBV29-1 combines with J gene TRBJ2-3, with 12 bases aligning to TRBD2. The CDR3 loop spans 14 amino acids. V shed 7 bases, J shed 3 bases, and the junction held 5 bases outside the gene matches. Germline-derived CDR1 and CDR2 are SQVTM and ANQGSEA. The DNA for the CDR3 is TGCAGCGCCGAGACTAGCGGGGGTACAGATACGCAGTATTTT. Translating it yields CSAETSGGTDTQYF.

This chain joins TRBV18 and TRBJ1-1, with D possibly matching TRBD1 (5 bases). V lost 6 bases to trimming and J lost 6 bases, with 11 bases between them. CDR1 KGHSH and CDR2 LQKENI come from the germline V gene. The CDR3 has 12 residues. The CDR3 reads CASSLLGAEAFF. The CDR3 bases are TGTGCCAGCTCCCTGCTAGGGGCTGAAGCTTTCTTT.

CDR3 loop: CASSHEFLAGAYEQYF. The CDR3 nucleotides read TGTGCCAGCAGCCACGAGTTTCTAGCGGGGGCCTACGAGCAGTACTTC. V and J are TRBV4-2 and TRBJ2-7; TRBD2 agrees at 10 bases. CDR3 length: 16 amino acids. The ends lost 3 bases at V and 2 bases at J; junction bases unmatched: 7. Germline CDR1 reads LGHNA; CDR2 reads YNFKEQ.

The chain combines TRBV29-1 with TRBJ1-5; tentative D call: TRBD1 (5 bases). This CDR3 has 13 amino acids. V gave up 4 bases and J gave up 6 bases, with 13 bases separating them. Germline V gene data show CDR1 as SQVTM and CDR2 as ANQGSEA. The CDR3 sequence: CSVVVGGGQPQHF. The DNA of the CDR3 is TGCAGCGTTGTAGTGGGGGGAGGTCAGCCCCAGCATTTT.

The CDR3 here is CASSLPISVELFF. Here the CDR3 DNA reads TGTGCCAGCAGTCTTCCTATCTCGGTAGAACTGTTTTTT. The chain joins TRBV6-1 to TRBJ1-4; D not resolved. V gave up 5 bases and J gave up 12 bases, with 16 bases separating them. The germline V gene encodes CDR1 MNHNS and CDR2 SASEGT. CDR3 length: 13 residues.

The chain is built from TRBV9 and TRBJ1-1; possibly TRBD1 for D (6 bases). V dropped 0 bases and J dropped 11 bases, with 11 bases sitting between them. Germline CDR1 reads SGDLS; CDR2 reads YYNGEE. The CDR3 is made up of 12 amino acids. DNA for the CDR3: TGTGCCAGCAGCGTAGATCAGGGGACGGCTTTCTTT. This translates into CASSVDQGTAFF.

This clone was observed once. This chain uses TRBV5-4 with TRBJ2-7; maybe TRBD1 (5 bases). The germline gives CDR1 SGHNT, CDR2 YYREEE (reference sequence). Trimming pared 0 bases from V and 2 bases from J, leaving 9 bases between. There are 14 residues in the CDR3. CDR3: CASSLEGKTYEQYF. CDR3 sequence (DNA): TGTGCCAGCAGCTTGGAGGGGAAAACCTACGAGCAGTACTTC.

The rearrangement joins TRBV27 to TRBJ1-1; tentative D call: TRBD1 (6 bases). Germline CDR1 is MNHEY and CDR2 is SMNVEV (reference sequence). Deletions cut 0 bases from V and 1 base from J, with 9 bases between. The CDR3 consists of 15 residues. The CDR3: CASSLSWGQNTEAFF. The DNA of the CDR3 is TGTGCCAGCAGTTTATCGTGGGGACAGAACACTGAAGCTTTCTTT.

Here the CDR3 reads CASSVSSTENTEAFF. For the CDR3, the DNA is TGTGCCAGCAGCGTCTCTAGTACTGAGAACACTGAAGCTTTCTTT. The rearrangement joins TRBV5-4 to TRBJ1-1; D is ambiguous. Per the germline V gene, CDR1 is SGHNT and CDR2 is YYREEE (reference sequence). Trimming left V 4 bases short and J 1 base short, with 14 bases between. The CDR3 length is 15 residues. The complete variable domain, with remaining parts taken from reference TRBV5-4 and TRBJ1-1, reads ETGVTQSPTHLIKTRGQQVTLRCSSQSGHNTVSWYQQALGQGPQFIFQYYREEENGRGNFPPRFSGLQFPNYSSELNVNALELDDSALYLCASSVSSTENTEAFFGQGTRLTVV.

The chain links TRBV19 to TRBJ1-3; TRBD1 is a possible D gene (5 bases). The germline V and J ends were trimmed by 3 bases and 4 bases, with 7 bases remaining between them. CDR1 and CDR2 (germline): LNHDA, SQIVND (reference sequence). There are 13 residues in the CDR3. DNA for the CDR3: TGTGCCAGTAGTATCCAGGGAGGAAACACCATATATTTT. It encodes CASSIQGGNTIYF.

The chain has TRBV5-1 and TRBJ2-3; 7 bases match TRBD2. CDR1 and CDR2 from the germline V gene are SGHRS and YFSETQ. The junction had 14 bases not matched to a gene; V was cut back by 0 bases and J by 7 bases. The CDR3 has 17 amino acids. The CDR3 reads CASSLGGGLGPYNTQYF. CDR3 DNA sequence: TGCGCCAGCAGCTTGGGGGGGGGACTCGGGCCTTATAATACGCAGTATTTT.

The rearrangement joins TRBV5-6 to TRBJ2-7; tentatively, D is TRBD1 (6 bases). The CDR3 totals 14 residues. V was pared by 7 bases and J by 0 bases, with 14 bases between. Germline CDR1 SGHDT, CDR2 YYEEEE. The CDR3 DNA reads TGTGCCAGCCGAAGCGAGGGGGACTCCTACGAGCAGTACTTC. Translating gives CASRSEGDSYEQYF.

The rearrangement uses TRBV9 and TRBJ1-2; perhaps TRBD1 as D (6 bases). Germline CDR1 is SGDLS and CDR2 is YYNGEE. Trimming cost V 3 bases and J 8 bases, with 14 bases left between them. The CDR3 is 13 residues long. The CDR3 DNA follows: TGTGCCAGCAGCGCGGGGACATCCGGGGGCTACACCTTC. Translated, it gives CASSAGTSGGYTF.

The V call is TRBV5-1, the J call TRBJ1-2; possible D gene TRBD1, 5 bases. This CDR3 comprises 14 residues. Germline loops: CDR1 SGHRS, CDR2 YFSETQ. V lost 5 bases and J 4 bases, leaving 15 bases between the germline ends. As DNA, the CDR3 is TGCGCCAGCAGTCTTATAGGGGCGGTCTATGGCTACACCTTC. Translation: CASSLIGAVYGYTF.

Notes on this clone: Distinct nucleotide sequences in the sample also encode this CDR3. This rearrangement joins TRBV7-9 to TRBJ2-3; D gene uncertain. Trimming shortened V by 5 bases and J by 0 bases, and 3 bases separated the two germline ends. The CDR3 loop spans 12 amino acids. From germline, CDR1 is SEHNR and CDR2 FQNEAQ (reference sequence). As DNA, the CDR3 is TGTGCCAGCAGCCTGAGCACAGATACGCAGTATTTT. This sequence encodes CASSLSTDTQYF.